This TCR beta chain comes out of a study of blood T cell repertoires in COVID-19. Authors' processing steps: By means of reference gene primer amplification, nucleated cell counts were estimated. Measured with immunoSEQ multiplex PCR; TCRdb has only the in-frame clones, and not every one. The D gene and trimming were derived from the DNA, and the V and J assignments and clone size from that table. The sample contains more than 75,000 clones, around 80% of which appear only once. CDR3 length: 16 amino acids. Per germline, CDR1 SGHRS and CDR2 YFSETQ. The junction had 3 bases not matched to a gene; V was cut back by 3 bases and J by 3 bases.

The TCR was taken from a man aged 60 to 75 with acute or convalescent COVID-19. The chain combines TRBV5-1 with TRBJ2-2; TRBD2 matches 12 bases. The sequencing sample was made of peripheral blood. CDR3 in DNA: TGCGCCAGCAGCTGGGGGACTAGCGGGTACACCGGGGAGCTGTTTTTT. Encoded protein: CASSWGTSGYTGELFF.